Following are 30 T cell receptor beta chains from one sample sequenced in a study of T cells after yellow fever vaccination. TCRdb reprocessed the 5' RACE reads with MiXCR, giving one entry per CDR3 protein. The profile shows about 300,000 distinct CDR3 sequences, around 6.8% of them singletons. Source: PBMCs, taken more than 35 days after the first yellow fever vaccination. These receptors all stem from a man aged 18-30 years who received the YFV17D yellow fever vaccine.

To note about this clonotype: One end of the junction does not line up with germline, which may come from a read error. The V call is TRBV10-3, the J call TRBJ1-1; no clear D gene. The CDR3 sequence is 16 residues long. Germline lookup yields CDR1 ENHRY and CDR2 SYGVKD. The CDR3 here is CAISERKVSMNTEDFF. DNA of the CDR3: TGTGCCATCAGTGAGAGAAAAGTTTCGATGAACACTGAAGATTTCTTT.

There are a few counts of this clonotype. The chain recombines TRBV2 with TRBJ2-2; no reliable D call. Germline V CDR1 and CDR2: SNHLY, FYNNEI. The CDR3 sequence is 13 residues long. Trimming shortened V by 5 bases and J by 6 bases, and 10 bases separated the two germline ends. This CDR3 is CASSSHWAGELFF. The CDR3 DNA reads TGTGCCAGCAGTTCTCACTGGGCCGGGGAGCTGTTTTTT.

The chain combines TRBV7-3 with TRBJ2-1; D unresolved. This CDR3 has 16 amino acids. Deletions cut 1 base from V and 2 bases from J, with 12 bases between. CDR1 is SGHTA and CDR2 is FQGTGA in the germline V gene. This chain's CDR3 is CASSLMSGVTYNEQFF. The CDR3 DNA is TGTGCCAGCAGCTTAATGTCTGGGGTTACCTACAATGAGCAGTTCTTC.

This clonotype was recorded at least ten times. The CDR3, as DNA: TGTGCCAGCAGTTACGGGCCCCCTAGCCTCGAGCCCCAGCATTTT. It is translated as CASSYGPPSLEPQHF. J is TRBJ1-5 and V is TRBV6-5; no clear D gene. V was shortened by 2 bases and J by 8 bases, with 16 bases between the two germline ends. CDR1 and CDR2 (germline): MNHEY, SVGAGI. This CDR3 contains 15 residues.

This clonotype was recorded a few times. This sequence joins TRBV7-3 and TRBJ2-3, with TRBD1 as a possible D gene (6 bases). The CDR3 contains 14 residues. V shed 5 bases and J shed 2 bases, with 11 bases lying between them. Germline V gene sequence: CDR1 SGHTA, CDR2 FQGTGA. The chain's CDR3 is CASSPGVYTDTQYF. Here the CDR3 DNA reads TGTGCCAGCAGCCCAGGGGTCTACACAGATACGCAGTATTTT.

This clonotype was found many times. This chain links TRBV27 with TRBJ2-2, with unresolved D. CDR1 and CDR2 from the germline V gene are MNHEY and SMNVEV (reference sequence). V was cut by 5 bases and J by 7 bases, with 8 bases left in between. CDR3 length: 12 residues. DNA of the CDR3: TGTGCCAGCAGTCCCCTCGGCGGGGAGCTGTTTTTT. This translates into CASSPLGGELFF.

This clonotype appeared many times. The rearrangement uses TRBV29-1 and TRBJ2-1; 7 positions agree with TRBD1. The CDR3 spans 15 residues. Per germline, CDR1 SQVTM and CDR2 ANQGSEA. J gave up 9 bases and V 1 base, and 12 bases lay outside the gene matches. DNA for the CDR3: TGCAGCGTTGAAGTCGGATTAAGGGGGCTCGCTGAGCAGTTCTTC. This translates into CSVEVGLRGLAEQFF.

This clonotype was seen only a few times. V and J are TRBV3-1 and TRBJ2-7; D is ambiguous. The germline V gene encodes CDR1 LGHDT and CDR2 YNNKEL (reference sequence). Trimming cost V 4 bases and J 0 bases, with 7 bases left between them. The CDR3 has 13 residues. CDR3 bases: TGTGCCAGCAGCCGACAACCCTCCTACGAGCAGTACTTC. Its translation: CASSRQPSYEQYF.

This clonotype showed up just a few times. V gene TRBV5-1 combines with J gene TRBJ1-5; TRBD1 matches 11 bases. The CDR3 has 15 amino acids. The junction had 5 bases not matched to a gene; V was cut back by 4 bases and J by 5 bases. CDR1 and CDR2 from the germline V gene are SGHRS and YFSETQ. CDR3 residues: CASSTGTGGDQPQHF. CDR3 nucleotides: TGCGCCAGCAGCACGGGGACAGGGGGTGATCAGCCCCAGCATTTT.

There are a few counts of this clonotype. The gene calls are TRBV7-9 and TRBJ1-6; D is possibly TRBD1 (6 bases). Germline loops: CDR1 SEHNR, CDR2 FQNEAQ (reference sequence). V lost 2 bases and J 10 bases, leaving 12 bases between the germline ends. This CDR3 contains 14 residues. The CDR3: CASSLLGGRSPLHF. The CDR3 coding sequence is TGTGCCAGCAGCTTACTGGGGGGCCGATCACCCCTCCACTTT.

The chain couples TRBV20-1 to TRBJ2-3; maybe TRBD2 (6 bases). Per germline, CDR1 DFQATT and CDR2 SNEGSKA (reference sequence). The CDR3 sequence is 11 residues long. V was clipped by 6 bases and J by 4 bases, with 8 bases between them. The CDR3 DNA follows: TGCAGTGCCGGAGGGGCAGATACGCAGTATTTT. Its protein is CSAGGADTQYF.

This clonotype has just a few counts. CDR3 sequence reads: CASSVVSGEYQETQYF. The CDR3 nucleotides read TGTGCCAGCAGCGTAGTTAGCGGGGAGTACCAAGAGACCCAGTACTTC. V is TRBV9 and J is TRBJ2-5, with 8 bases matching TRBD2. The V gene end was trimmed by 0 bases and the J gene end by 0 bases; junction bases not matched to a gene: 4. The CDR3 covers 16 residues. Per germline, CDR1 SGDLS and CDR2 YYNGEE.

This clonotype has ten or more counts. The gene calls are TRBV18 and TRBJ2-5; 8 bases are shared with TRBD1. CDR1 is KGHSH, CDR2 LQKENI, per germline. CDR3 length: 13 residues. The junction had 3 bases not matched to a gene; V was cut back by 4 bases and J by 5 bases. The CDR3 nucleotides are TGTGCCAGCTCACTGGGACAGGAGGAGACCCAGTACTTC. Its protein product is CASSLGQEETQYF.

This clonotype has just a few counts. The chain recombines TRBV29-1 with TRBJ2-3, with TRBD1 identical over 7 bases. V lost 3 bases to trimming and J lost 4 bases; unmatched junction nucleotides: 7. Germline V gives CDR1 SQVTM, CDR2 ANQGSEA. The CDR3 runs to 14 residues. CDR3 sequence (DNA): TGCAGCGTTGATGGGAACCAGGGGGCAGATACGCAGTATTTT. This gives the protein CSVDGNQGADTQYF.

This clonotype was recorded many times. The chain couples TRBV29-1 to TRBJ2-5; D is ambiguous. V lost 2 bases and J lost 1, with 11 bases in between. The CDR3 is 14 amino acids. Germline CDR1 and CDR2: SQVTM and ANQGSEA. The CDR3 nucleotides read TGCAGCGTTGAATTTGCAGCTACCCAAGAGACCCAGTACTTC. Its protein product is CSVEFAATQETQYF.

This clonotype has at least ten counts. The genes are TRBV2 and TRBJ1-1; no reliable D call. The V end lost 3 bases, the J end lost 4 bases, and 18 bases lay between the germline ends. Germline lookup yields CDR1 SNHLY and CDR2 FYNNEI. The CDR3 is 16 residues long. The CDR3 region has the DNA TGTGCCAGCAGTGAGTTTCTGAGTGGAGGGTTCACTGAAGCTTTCTTT. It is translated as CASSEFLSGGFTEAFF.

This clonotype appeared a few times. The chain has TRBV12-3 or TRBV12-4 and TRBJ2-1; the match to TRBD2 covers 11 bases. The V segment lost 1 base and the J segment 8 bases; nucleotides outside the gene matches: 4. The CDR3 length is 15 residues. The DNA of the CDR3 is TGTGCCAGCAGTTTAGGGGGACTAGCGGAGGATGAGCAGTTCTTC. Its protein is CASSLGGLAEDEQFF.

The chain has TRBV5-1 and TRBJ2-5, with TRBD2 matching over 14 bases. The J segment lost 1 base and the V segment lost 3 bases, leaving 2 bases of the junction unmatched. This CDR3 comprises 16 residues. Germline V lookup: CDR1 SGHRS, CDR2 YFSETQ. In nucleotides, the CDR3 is TGCGCCAGCAGCTCCGGGACTAGCGGGGGCCAAGAGACCCAGTACTTC. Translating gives CASSSGTSGGQETQYF.

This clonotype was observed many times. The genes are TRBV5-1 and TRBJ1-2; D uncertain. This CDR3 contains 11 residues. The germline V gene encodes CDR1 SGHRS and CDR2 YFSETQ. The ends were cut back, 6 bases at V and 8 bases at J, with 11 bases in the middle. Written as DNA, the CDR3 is TGCGCCAGCACGACGGCCTCAGGCTACACCTTC. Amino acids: CASTTASGYTF.

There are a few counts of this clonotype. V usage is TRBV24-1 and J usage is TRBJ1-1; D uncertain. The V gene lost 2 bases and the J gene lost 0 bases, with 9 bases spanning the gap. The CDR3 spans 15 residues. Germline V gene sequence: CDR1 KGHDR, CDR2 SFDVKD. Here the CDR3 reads CATSDSKGMNTEAFF. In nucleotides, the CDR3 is TGTGCCACCAGTGATTCGAAAGGAATGAACACTGAAGCTTTCTTT.

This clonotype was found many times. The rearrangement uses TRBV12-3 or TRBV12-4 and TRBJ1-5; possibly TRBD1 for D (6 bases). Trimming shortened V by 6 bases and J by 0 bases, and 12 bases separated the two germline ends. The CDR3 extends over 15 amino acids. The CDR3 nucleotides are TGTGCCAGCAGATCAGGGGTCTATAGCAATCAGCCCCAGCATTTT. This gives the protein CASRSGVYSNQPQHF.

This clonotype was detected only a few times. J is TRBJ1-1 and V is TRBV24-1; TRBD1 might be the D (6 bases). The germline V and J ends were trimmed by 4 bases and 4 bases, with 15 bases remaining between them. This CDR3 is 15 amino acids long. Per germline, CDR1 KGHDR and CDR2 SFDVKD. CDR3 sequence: CATSEGTRRSTEAFF. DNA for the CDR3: TGTGCCACCAGTGAGGGGACACGGAGGAGCACTGAAGCTTTCTTT.

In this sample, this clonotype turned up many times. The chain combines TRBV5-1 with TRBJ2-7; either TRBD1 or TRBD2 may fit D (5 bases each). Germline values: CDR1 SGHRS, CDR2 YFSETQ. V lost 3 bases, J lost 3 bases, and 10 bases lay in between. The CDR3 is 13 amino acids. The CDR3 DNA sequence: TGCGCCAGCAGCTGGGGACCTCACTACGAGCAGTACTTC. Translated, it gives CASSWGPHYEQYF.

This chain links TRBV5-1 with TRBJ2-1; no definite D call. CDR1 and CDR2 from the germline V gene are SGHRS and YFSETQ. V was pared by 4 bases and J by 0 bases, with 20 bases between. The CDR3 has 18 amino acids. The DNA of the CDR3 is TGCGCCAGCAGCCCCTGGCCCCCGTCAGGTAGCTCCTACAATGAGCAGTTCTTC. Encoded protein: CASSPWPPSGSSYNEQFF.

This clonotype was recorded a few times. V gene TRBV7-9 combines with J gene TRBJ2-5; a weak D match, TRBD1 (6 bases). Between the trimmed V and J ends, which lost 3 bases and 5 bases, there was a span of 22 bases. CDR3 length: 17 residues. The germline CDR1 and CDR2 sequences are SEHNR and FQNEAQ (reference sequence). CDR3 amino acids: CASSFLDTAGVGETQYF. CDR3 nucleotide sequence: TGTGCCAGCAGCTTCCTCGACACGGCAGGGGTGGGTGAGACCCAGTACTTC. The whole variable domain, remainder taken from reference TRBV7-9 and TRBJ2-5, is DTGVSQNPRHKITKRGQNVTFRCDPISEHNRLYWYRQTLGQGPEFLTYFQNEAQLEKSRLLSDRFSAERPKGSFSTLEIQRTEQGDSAMYLCASSFLDTAGVGETQYFGPGTRLLVL.

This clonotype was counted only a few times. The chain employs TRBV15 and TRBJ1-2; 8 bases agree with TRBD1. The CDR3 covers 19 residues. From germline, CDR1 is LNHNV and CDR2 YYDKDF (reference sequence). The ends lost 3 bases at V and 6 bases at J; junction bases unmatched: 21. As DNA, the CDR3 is TGTGCCACCAGCAGCACTGGGATACCAGAGGGACAGGCCATTGATGGCTACACCTTC. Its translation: CATSSTGIPEGQAIDGYTF. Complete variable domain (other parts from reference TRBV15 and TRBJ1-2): DAMVIQNPRYQVTQFGKPVTLSCSQTLNHNVMYWYQQKSSQAPKLLFHYYDKDFNNEADTPDNFQSRRPNTSFCFLDIRSPGLGDTAMYLCATSSTGIPEGQAIDGYTFGSGTRLTVV.

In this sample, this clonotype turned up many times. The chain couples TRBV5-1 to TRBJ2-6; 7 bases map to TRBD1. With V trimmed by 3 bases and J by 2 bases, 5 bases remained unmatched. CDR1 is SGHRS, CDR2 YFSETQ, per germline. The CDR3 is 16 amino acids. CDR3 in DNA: TGCGCCAGCAGCTCACAGGGGTCGGCTGGGGCCAACGTCCTGACTTTC. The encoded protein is CASSSQGSAGANVLTF.

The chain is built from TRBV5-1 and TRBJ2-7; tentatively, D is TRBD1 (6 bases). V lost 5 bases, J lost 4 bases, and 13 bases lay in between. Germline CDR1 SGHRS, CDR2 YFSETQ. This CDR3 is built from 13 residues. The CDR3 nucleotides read TGCGCCAGCAGACAGGGCCTCGGATACGAGCAGTACTTC. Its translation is CASRQGLGYEQYF.

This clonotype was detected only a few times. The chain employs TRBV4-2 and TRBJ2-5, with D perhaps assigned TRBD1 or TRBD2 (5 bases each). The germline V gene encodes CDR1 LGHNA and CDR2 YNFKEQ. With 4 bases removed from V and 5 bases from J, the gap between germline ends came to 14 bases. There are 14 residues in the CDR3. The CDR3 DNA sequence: TGTGCCAGCAGCCGGGACGGAATTCTTGAGACCCAGTACTTC. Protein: CASSRDGILETQYF.

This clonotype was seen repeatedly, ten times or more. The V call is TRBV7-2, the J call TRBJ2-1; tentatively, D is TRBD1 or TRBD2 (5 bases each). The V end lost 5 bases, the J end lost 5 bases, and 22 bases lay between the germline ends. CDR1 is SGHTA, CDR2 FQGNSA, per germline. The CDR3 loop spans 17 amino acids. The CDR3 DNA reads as TGTGCCAGCAGCCCTACACTAGGGCAGGGAACTGACAATGAGCAGTTCTTC. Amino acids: CASSPTLGQGTDNEQFF.